These 9 T cell receptor beta chains originate from one sample sequenced in a study of technical replicates of blood from several donors. Sequencing was performed with immunoSEQ multiplex PCR; in TCRdb, only in-frame clones are kept and a portion is missing. The data hold around 79,000 clones, with around 94% observed a single time. The sequencing sample was made of T cells isolated from PBMCs. Receptors were obtained from a human donor in good health.

The chain recombines TRBV29-1 with TRBJ1-2; D gene uncertain. The ends were cut back, 4 bases at V and 4 bases at J, with 16 bases in the middle. This CDR3 contains 14 residues. Per the germline V gene, CDR1 is SQVTM and CDR2 is ANQGSEA. CDR3 residues: CSVGMTGLGYGYTF. The CDR3 nucleotides read TGCAGCGTTGGTATGACTGGTTTGGGCTATGGCTACACCTTC.

The rearrangement uses TRBV19 and TRBJ1-1; the match to TRBD1 covers 8 bases. Germline V gene sequence: CDR1 LNHDA, CDR2 SQIVND (reference sequence). Trimming removed 5 bases from V and 4 bases from J; junction bases left unmatched: 9. The CDR3 is 15 amino acids. The CDR3 DNA sequence: TGTGCCAGTAGTCTTCCAGGGGGCAAGGGCACTGAAGCTTTCTTT. Protein: CASSLPGGKGTEAFF.

The CDR3 DNA is TGTGCCTGGAGTGTTGGGGGAGGGGTGAACACTGAAGCTTTCTTT. Translated: CAWSVGGGVNTEAFF. V gene TRBV30 combines with J gene TRBJ1-1; weak D call: TRBD1 (5 bases). Trimming removed 0 bases at V and 0 bases at J, with 11 bases between. From germline, CDR1 is GTSNPN and CDR2 SVGIG (reference sequence). The CDR3 has 15 amino acids.

The V gene is TRBV28, the J gene TRBJ2-2; D is unresolved. The V end was cut by 5 bases, the J end by 1 base, with 8 bases between. Germline CDR1 reads MDHEN; CDR2 reads SYDVKM. The CDR3 covers 14 residues. The DNA for the CDR3 is TGTGCCAGCAGTATGACTGGGAACACCGGGGAGCTGTTTTTT. Its translation: CASSMTGNTGELFF.

The chain is built from TRBV7-9 and TRBJ1-4, with a weak D call TRBD1 (6 bases). The CDR3 extends over 16 amino acids. V lost 6 bases and J 7 bases, leaving 21 bases between the germline ends. The germline V gene encodes CDR1 SEHNR and CDR2 FQNEAQ (reference sequence). CDR3 in DNA: TGTGCCAGCAGTTCTGTGCTGACGCAACAGGGTGAAAAACTGTTTTTT. It encodes CASSSVLTQQGEKLFF.

The rearrangement links TRBV7-8 to TRBJ2-4; tentatively, D is TRBD1 (5 bases). V was shortened by 3 bases and J by 2 bases, with 14 bases between the two germline ends. The CDR3 has 16 residues. Germline V lookup: CDR1 SGHVS, CDR2 FQNEAQ. The CDR3 bases are TGTGCCAGCAGCTTTGGGGCCAGGGTATCCAAAAACATTCAGTACTTC. Protein product: CASSFGARVSKNIQYF. Full variable domain (outside the CDR3, taken from reference TRBV7-8 and TRBJ2-4): GAGVSQSPRYKVAKRGQDVALRCDPISGHVSLFWYQQALGQGPEFLTYFQNEAQLDKSGLPSDRFFAERPEGSVSTLKIQRTQQEDSAVYLCASSFGARVSKNIQYFGAGTRLSVL.

The chain couples TRBV28 to TRBJ1-1; D is undetermined. The CDR3 is 15 residues long. Germline CDR1 MDHEN, CDR2 SYDVKM. The V end lost 7 bases, the J end lost 0 bases, and 15 bases lay between the germline ends. The CDR3 DNA reads as TGTGCCAGCAACCTGCGTTCGGGAATGAACACTGAAGCTTTCTTT. It yields the protein CASNLRSGMNTEAFF.

The chain uses TRBV7-2 and TRBJ2-3; tentative D call: TRBD2 (7 bases). Germline CDR1 is SGHTA and CDR2 is FQGNSA. V shed 1 base and J shed 5 bases, with 13 bases lying between them. This CDR3 contains 15 residues. The CDR3 sequence is CASSLEGGAGDTQYF. In nucleotides, the CDR3 is TGTGCCAGCAGCTTAGAAGGGGGGGCAGGAGATACGCAGTATTTT.

V is TRBV28 and J is TRBJ2-7, with TRBD1 identical over 8 bases. The CDR3 runs to 18 residues. Germline CDR1 reads MDHEN; CDR2 reads SYDVKM. After removal of 5 bases from V and 6 bases from J, the junction contained 21 bases not matched to a gene. The CDR3 protein is CASSPTHIRTGSGAEQYF. CDR3 nucleotides: TGTGCCAGCAGTCCCACTCACATCCGGACAGGGAGCGGTGCCGAGCAGTACTTC.